Listed below are T cell receptor beta chains from one sample, sequenced in a study of PD-1 blockade in classical Hodgkin lymphoma. Here immunoSEQ multiplex PCR was the method, and the copy in TCRdb shows in-frame clones only, minus some. The sample yields about 47,000 clones, approximately 80% seen once. The sample was peripheral blood mononuclear cells (PBMCs), taken before the fourth cycle of nivolumab. The receptors here all came from a human donor with classical Hodgkin lymphoma. The CDR3 runs from the conserved cysteine through the conserved F or W. D genes are given only for firm matches. For some rows the clone size is stated as once, few or many, or as a class when expanded; others skip it.

-,TRBV28,-,TRBJ2-2,TGTGCCAGCAGTTTTGCTAGCGTGAACACCGGGGAGCTGTTTTTT,CASSFASVNTGELFF
TRBD1,TRBV7-9,-,TRBJ1-3,TGTGCCAGCAGCGTCTGGGACAGCGGAAACACCATATATTTT,CASSVWDSGNTIYF
-,TRBV13,-,TRBJ1-3,TGTGCCAGCGGATGGGACACCATATATTTT,CASGWDTIYF
TRBD1,TRBV14,-,TRBJ2-7,TGTGCCAGCAGCCTCGGACAGGGAAACGAGCAGTACTTC,CASSLGQGNEQYF
-,TRBV18,once,TRBJ2-7,TGTGCCAGCTCACCACTGGACGGAACCTACGTTGAGCAGTACTTC,CASSPLDGTYVEQYF
-,TRBV9,-,TRBJ1-3,TGTGCCAGCAGCGTTGGAGTAGGAGGAAACACCATATATTTT,CASSVGVGGNTIYF
-,TRBV11-1,-,TRBJ1-4,TGTGCCAGCAGCTTACGGCCCGGCCTGGATCTGTTTTTT,CASSLRPGLDLFF
-,TRBV10-1,few,TRBJ2-1,TGCGCCAGCAGTGTTGGACCCTACAATGAGCAGTTCTTC,CASSVGPYNEQFF
-,TRBV7-3,-,TRBJ2-7,TGTGCCACCTCCAGGTCGGGACACCAGTTTTTCGAGCAGTACTTC,CATSRSGHQFFEQYF
-,TRBV6-1,-,TRBJ2-7,TGTGCCAGCAGTGAAGTGGCTGATAACTACGAGCAGTACTTC,CASSEVADNYEQYF
TRBD1,TRBV27,-,TRBJ2-7,TGTGCCAGCAGTCAATCTTCCGGGGACAGGGACTACGAGCAGTACTTC,CASSQSSGDRDYEQYF
-,TRBV15,-,TRBJ1-1,TGTGCCACCAGCAATTTCAGGGGTCTTACGAACACTGAAGCTTTCTTT,CATSNFRGLTNTEAFF
-,TRBV9,-,TRBJ2-1,TGTGCCAGCAGCGTGGGGGGCTTTCCCTACAATGAGCAGTTCTTC,CASSVGGFPYNEQFF
-,TRBV10-3,few,TRBJ1-5,TGTGCCATCAGGAAGGACAATCAGCCCCAGCATTTT,CAIRKDNQPQHF
TRBD1,TRBV6-1,-,TRBJ1-6,TGTGCCAGCAGGGAGGGGGCGGATTCACCCCTCCACTTT,CASREGADSPLHF
-,TRBV5-4,-,TRBJ1-6,TGTGCCAGCAGCCCTCTACAGGGCTCAAGCTCACCCCTCCACTTT,CASSPLQGSSSPLHF
-,TRBV23-1,once,TRBJ2-7,TGCGCCAGCAGTCCCATGGGCGCCTTC,CASSPMGAF
-,TRBV7-3,-,TRBJ1-6,TGTGCCAGCAGCTTACGAAGGAATTCACCCCTCCACTTT,CASSLRRNSPLHF
TRBD1,TRBV7-2,-,TRBJ1-3,TGTGCCAGCAGGCTAACAGGGGGAACCACCATATATTTT,CASRLTGGTTIYF
-,TRBV5-1,few,TRBJ1-1,TGCGCCAGCAGCCCTGCTTCAGGGTTCCCCACTGAAGCTTTCTTT,CASSPASGFPTEAFF
-,TRBV10-3,few,TRBJ2-4,TGTGCCATCAGTGACTCGGATAACAAAAACATTCAGTACTTC,CAISDSDNKNIQYF
-,TRBV7-9,-,TRBJ2-1,TGTGCCAGCAGTCCCCGGGCCCCAAAAACTTCCTACAATGAGCAGTTCTTC,CASSPRAPKTSYNEQFF
-,TRBV6-1,-,TRBJ2-1,TGTGCCAGCAGTGGACTTTGGAGACAGACCGTTAGTGAGCAGTTCTTC,CASSGLWRQTVSEQFF
TRBD2,TRBV7-3,-,TRBJ2-5,TGTGCCAGCAGCCATTCAGCGGGGGGGCCGAGATTGGAGACCCAGTACTTC,CASSHSAGGPRLETQYF
-,TRBV29-1,few,TRBJ2-2,TGCAGCGCCCTTATAATAGCGGAGAACACCGGGGAGCTGTTTTTT,CSALIIAENTGELFF
-,TRBV5-1,-,TRBJ1-1,TGCGCCAGCAGCTTGTCCGGGGATAGCACTGAAGCTTTCTTT,CASSLSGDSTEAFF
-,TRBV4-2,-,TRBJ1-3,TGTGCCAGCAGCCAAGACGCGCCTCCTAACTCTGGAAACACCATATATTTT,CASSQDAPPNSGNTIYF
TRBD2,TRBV13,-,TRBJ2-5,TGTGCCAGCAGCTCTACTAGCGGGAGCCAAGAGACCCAGTACTTC,CASSSTSGSQETQYF
-,TRBV19,-,TRBJ1-2,TGTGCCAGTAGTATAGACGGGACCGTTAATTATGGCTACACCTTC,CASSIDGTVNYGYTF
TRBD1,TRBV18,-,TRBJ1-5,TGTGCCAGCTCACTGGGTACGCGACAGGGTATCCAGCCCCAGCATTTT,CASSLGTRQGIQPQHF
-,TRBV5-5,once,TRBJ1-5,TGTGCCAGCAGCTTGGGAGACAGTAGCAATCAGCCCCAGCATTTT,CASSLGDSSNQPQHF
-,TRBV10-3,once,TRBJ1-4,TGTGCCATCAGGAGGACAGATAATGAAAAACTGTTTTTT,CAIRRTDNEKLFF
TRBD1,TRBV5-6,-,TRBJ2-5,TGTGCCAGCAGCTTCCCCGTGGACAGGGCCCAAGAGACCCAGTACTTC,CASSFPVDRAQETQYF
TRBD2,TRBV7-3,-,TRBJ2-1,TGTGCCAGCAGGGCCGGGACTAGCGGCACGACTCCCCCGAGCTCCTACAATGAGCAGTTCTTC,CASRAGTSGTTPPSSYNEQFF
-,TRBV11-1,few,TRBJ2-7,TGTGCCAGTAGCCGGGGAGGCTCCACCTTATACGAGCAGTACTTC,CASSRGGSTLYEQYF
-,TRBV6-5,-,TRBJ2-5,TGTGCCAGCAGCCCGTGGCGGTCCCAAGAGACCCAGTACTTC,CASSPWRSQETQYF
-,TRBV2,-,TRBJ2-1,TGTGCCAGCAGCCCTCTAGCGCAACCAAGGGATGAGCAGTTCTTC,CASSPLAQPRDEQFF
-,TRBV29-1,-,TRBJ2-1,TGCAGCGTGAGGGGGGACATCTACAATGAGCAGTTCTTC,CSVRGDIYNEQFF
-,TRBV5-1,-,TRBJ2-1,TGCGCCAGCAGCTTGGAGGGACCCTCCTACAATGAGCAGTTCTTC,CASSLEGPSYNEQFF
TRBD2,TRBV9,-,TRBJ2-2,TGTGCCAGCAGCGCCTCCCTAGCGGGGGGGCCCGGGGAGCTGTTTTTT,CASSASLAGGPGELFF
-,TRBV7-6,-,TRBJ1-2,TGTGCCAGCAGCGAGACAGGACCCCCGGCTAACTATGGCTACACCTTC,CASSETGPPANYGYTF
TRBD1,TRBV7-9,-,TRBJ1-3,TGTGCCAGCAGCTTATGGGCAGGGGGAACTGGAAACACCATATATTTT,CASSLWAGGTGNTIYF
TRBD1,TRBV6-5,-,TRBJ1-6,TGTGCCAGCAGTTACGGGACAGGGTATTCACCCCTCCACTTT,CASSYGTGYSPLHF
-,TRBV10-2,-,TRBJ2-5,TGCGCCAGCAGTGTCGGCGAGACCCAGTACTTC,CASSVGETQYF
TRBD1,TRBV2,-,TRBJ2-2,TGTGCCAGCAGTACCGACAGGGGGAGTACCACCGGGGAGCTGTTTTTT,CASSTDRGSTTGELFF
TRBD1,TRBV4-1,-,TRBJ2-3,TGCGCCAGTAGAAACAGGGGGGGCACAGATACGCAGTATTTT,CASRNRGGTDTQYF
TRBD2,TRBV18,once,TRBJ2-7,TGTGCCAGCTCACCACGGGCGGGAGAGTTCGACGAGCAGTACTTC,CASSPRAGEFDEQYF
TRBD2,TRBV7-2,-,TRBJ2-5,TGTGCCAGCAGCTTGGGGCGGGGGAAAGAGACCCAGTACTTC,CASSLGRGKETQYF